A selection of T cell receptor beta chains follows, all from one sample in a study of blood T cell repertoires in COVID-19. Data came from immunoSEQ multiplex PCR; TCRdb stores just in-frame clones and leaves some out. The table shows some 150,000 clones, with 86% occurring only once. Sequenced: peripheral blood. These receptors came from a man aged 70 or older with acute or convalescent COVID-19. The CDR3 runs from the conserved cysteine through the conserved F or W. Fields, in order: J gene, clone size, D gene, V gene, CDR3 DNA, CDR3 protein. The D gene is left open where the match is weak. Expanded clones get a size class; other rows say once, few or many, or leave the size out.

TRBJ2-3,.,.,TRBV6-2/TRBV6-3,TGTGCCAGCAGTTACCAAGATACGCAGTATTTT,CASSYQDTQYF
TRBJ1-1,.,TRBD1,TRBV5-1,TGCGCCAGCAGCCCGAGGACAGGGGAGAACACTGAAGCTTTCTTT,CASSPRTGENTEAFF
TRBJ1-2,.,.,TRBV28,TGTGCCAGCAGTTTATACTTCAGGGAAAACTATGGCTACACCTTC,CASSLYFRENYGYTF
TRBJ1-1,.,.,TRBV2,TGTGCCAGCGGCCCAGGGGCGCAGAACACTGAAGCTTTCTTT,CASGPGAQNTEAFF
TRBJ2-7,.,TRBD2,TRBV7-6,TGTGCCAGCAGCTTAGTAGCGGGCTACGAGCAGTACTTC,CASSLVAGYEQYF
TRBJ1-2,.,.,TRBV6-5,TGTGCCAGCAGCGGACAGTTCAACTATGGCTACACCTTC,CASSGQFNYGYTF
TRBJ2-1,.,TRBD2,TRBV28,TGTGCCAGCAGATCCGGGACTAGGCATAATGAGCAGTTCTTC,CASRSGTRHNEQFF
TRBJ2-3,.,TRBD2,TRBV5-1,TGCGCCAGCAGCTTGGCTCCAGCGGGGGGAGTGGATACGCAGTATTTT,CASSLAPAGGVDTQYF
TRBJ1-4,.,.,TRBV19,TGTGCCACCTCCCGACGAGAGGGTGAAAAACTGTTTTTT,CATSRREGEKLFF
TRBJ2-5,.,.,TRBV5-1,TGCGCCAGCAGCTTGAACACGGAGGGCAGGACCCAGTACTTC,CASSLNTEGRTQYF
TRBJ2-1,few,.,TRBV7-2,TGTGCCAGCTCGGCGGGGATGTCTACCAATGAGCAGTTCTTC,CASSAGMSTNEQFF
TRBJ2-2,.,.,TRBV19,TGTGCCAGTAAAGGGCGGGCTGTGGACGGGGAGCTGTTTTTT,CASKGRAVDGELFF
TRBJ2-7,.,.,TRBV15,TGTGCCACCAGCAGAGCACTATCGCGCGTTGAGGGTGAGCAGTACTTC,CATSRALSRVEGEQYF
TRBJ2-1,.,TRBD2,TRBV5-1,TGCGCCAGCAGCTCTATAGCGGGAGGGTCCTACAATGAGCAGTTCTTC,CASSSIAGGSYNEQFF
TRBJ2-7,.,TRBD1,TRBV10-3,TGTGCCATCAAGGACAGGCTTCACTACGAGCAGTACTTC,CAIKDRLHYEQYF
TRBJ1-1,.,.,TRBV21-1,TGTGCCAGCAGCAAAGGCCCCCCAGGAGGGGTGAACACTGAAGCTTTCTTT,CASSKGPPGGVNTEAFF
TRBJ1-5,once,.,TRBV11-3,TGTGCCAGCAGCTTATGGCTAACAGGGAATGGTAGCAATCAGCCCCAGCATTTT,CASSLWLTGNGSNQPQHF
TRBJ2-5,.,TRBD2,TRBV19,TGTGCCAGTAGCGGGAGGGTCCAAGAGACCCAGTACTTC,CASSGRVQETQYF
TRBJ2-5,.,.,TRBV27,TGTGCCAGCAGTTGGGGTGCAGGGGGGGAGACCCAGTACTTC,CASSWGAGGETQYF
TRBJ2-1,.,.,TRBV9,TGTGCCAGCAGCGTAGGGGGCCCTTGGAATGAGCAGTTCTTC,CASSVGGPWNEQFF
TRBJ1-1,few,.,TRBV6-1,TGTGCCAGCAGTGAAGCGGGCCTGACAATTGAAGCTTTCTTT,CASSEAGLTIEAFF
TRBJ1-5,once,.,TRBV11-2,TGTGCCAGCAGCCCCGGACAGAATCAGCCCCAGCATTTT,CASSPGQNQPQHF
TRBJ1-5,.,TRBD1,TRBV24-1,TGTGCCACCAGCCCTTGGGACAGGAGCAATCAGCCCCAGCATTTT,CATSPWDRSNQPQHF
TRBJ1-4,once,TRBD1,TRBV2,TGTGCCAGCACCCTCGACAGGGCGGGAAAACTGTTTTTT,CASTLDRAGKLFF
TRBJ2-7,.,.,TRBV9,TGTGCCAGCAGCGTTGAGCAGGGTAGCGAGCAGTACTTC,CASSVEQGSEQYF
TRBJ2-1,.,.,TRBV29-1,TGCAGCGTTGTCGGGAGCAATGAGCAGTTCTTC,CSVVGSNEQFF
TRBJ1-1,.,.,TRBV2,TGTGCCAGCAGTTCCCTGGGAGGGGACACTGAAGCTTTCTTT,CASSSLGGDTEAFF
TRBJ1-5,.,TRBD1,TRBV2,TGTGCCAGCAGTCCGGGACAGGGGGGCAATCAGCCCCAGCATTTT,CASSPGQGGNQPQHF
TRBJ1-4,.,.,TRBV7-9,TGTGCCAGCAGCTTAGTCGTTGAAAAACTGTTTTTT,CASSLVVEKLFF
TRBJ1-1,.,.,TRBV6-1,TGTGCCAGCAGTGATGAGGGAGTCACTGAAGCTTTCTTT,CASSDEGVTEAFF